This T cell receptor (beta chain) was sequenced during a study of blood T cell repertoires in COVID-19. The method was immunoSEQ multiplex PCR; TCRdb's version includes in-frame clones alone and lacks a portion of them. The profile covers 40,000 to 60,000 clones, with about nine tenths appearing a single time and about 3% taken by the ten largest. Looked up from germline, CDR1 is KGHSH and CDR2 is LQKENI. The CDR3 contains 14 residues. V was pared by 8 bases and J by 5 bases, with 7 bases of the junction left unmatched. Patients at the Seattle site were enrolled during active infection and followed longitudinally.

The sequenced material came from peripheral blood. This TCR derives from a woman older than 75 with COVID-19, enrolled during active disease. The chain employs TRBV18 and TRBJ1-4, with 8 bases aligning to TRBD1. The CDR3 region is CASTWTGRNEKLFF. CDR3 DNA sequence: TGTGCCAGCACATGGACAGGGAGGAATGAAAAACTGTTTTTT.